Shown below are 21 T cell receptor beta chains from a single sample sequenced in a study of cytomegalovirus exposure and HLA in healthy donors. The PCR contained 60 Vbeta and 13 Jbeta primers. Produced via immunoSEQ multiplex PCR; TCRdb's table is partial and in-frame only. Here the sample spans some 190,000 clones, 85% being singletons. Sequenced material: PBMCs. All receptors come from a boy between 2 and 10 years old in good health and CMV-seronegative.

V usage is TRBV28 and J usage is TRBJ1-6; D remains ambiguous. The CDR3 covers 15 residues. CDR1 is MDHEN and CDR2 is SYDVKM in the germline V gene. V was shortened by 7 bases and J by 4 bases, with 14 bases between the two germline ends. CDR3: CASKPPVEYNSPLHF. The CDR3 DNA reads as TGTGCCAGCAAGCCCCCCGTGGAGTATAATTCACCCCTCCACTTT.

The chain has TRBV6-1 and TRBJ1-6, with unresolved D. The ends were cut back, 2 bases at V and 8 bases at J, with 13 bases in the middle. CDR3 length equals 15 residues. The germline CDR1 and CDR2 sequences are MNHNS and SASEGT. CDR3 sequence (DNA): TGTGCCAGCAGTGAAAGGAGGAGTTTTGATTCACCCCTCCACTTT. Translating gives CASSERRSFDSPLHF.

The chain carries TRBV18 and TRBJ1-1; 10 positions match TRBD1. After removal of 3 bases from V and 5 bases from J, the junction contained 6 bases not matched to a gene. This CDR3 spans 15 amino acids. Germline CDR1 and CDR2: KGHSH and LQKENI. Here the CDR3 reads CASSPLGQGRTEAFF. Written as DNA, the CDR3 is TGTGCCAGCTCACCGCTGGGACAGGGGAGGACTGAAGCTTTCTTT.

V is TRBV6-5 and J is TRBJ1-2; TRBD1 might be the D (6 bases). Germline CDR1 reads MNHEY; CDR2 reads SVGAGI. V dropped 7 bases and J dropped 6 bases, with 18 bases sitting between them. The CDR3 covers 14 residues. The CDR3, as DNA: TGTGCCAGCAACAAGGACAGCGCTGTGGATGGCTACACCTTC. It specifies CASNKDSAVDGYTF.

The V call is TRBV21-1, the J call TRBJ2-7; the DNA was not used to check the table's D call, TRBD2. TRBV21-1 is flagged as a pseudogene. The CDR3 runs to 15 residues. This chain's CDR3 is CASSSDLFSSYEQYV. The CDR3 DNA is TGTGCCAGCAGCAGTGACCTGTTTAGCTCCTACGAGCAGTACGTC.

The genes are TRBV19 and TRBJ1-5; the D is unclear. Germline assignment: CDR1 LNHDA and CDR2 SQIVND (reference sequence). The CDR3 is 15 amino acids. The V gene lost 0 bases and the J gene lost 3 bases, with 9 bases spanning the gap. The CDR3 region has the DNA TGTGCCAGTAGTATAGATGGAGGGAACAATCAGCCCCAGCATTTT. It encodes CASSIDGGNNQPQHF.

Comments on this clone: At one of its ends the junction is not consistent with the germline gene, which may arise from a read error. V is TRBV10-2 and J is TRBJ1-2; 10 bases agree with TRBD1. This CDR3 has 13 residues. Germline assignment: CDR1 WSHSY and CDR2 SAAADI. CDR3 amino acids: CASSEWDRGGYPF. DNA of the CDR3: TGCGCCAGCAGTGAGTGGGACAGGGGTGGCTACCCCTTC.

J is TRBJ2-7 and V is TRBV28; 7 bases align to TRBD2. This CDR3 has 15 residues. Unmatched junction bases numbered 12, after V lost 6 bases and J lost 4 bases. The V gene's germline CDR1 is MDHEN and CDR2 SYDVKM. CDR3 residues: CASRRPGLVGYEQYF. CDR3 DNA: TGTGCCAGCAGGCGACCTGGACTAGTCGGGTACGAGCAGTACTTC.

CDR3 DNA: TGTGCCAGCAGGATATATAGGGAGGGCGGGTACAATGAGCAGTTCTTC. This encodes CASRIYREGGYNEQFF. This sequence joins TRBV27 and TRBJ2-1; 7 nucleotides line up with TRBD2. V trimming: 6 bases; J trimming: 4 bases; junction bases outside the gene matches: 12. CDR1 and CDR2 from the germline V gene are MNHEY and SMNVEV (reference sequence). CDR3 length: 16 residues.

The CDR3 sequence is CASRTEEGSIGYEQYF. CDR3 coding DNA: TGTGCCAGCCGTACCGAAGAGGGTAGCATAGGCTACGAGCAGTACTTC. This sequence joins TRBV28 and TRBJ2-7; possibly TRBD2 for D (5 bases). V was cut by 8 bases and J by 3 bases, with 23 bases left in between. The length of the CDR3 is 16 residues. In germline, CDR1 is MDHEN, CDR2 SYDVKM.

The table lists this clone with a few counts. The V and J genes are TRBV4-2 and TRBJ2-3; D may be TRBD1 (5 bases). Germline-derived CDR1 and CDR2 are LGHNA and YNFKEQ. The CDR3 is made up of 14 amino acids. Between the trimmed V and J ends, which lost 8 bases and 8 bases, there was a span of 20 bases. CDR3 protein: CASVDTDGRGTQYF. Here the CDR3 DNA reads TGTGCCAGCGTGGACACGGACGGACGAGGTACGCAGTATTTT.

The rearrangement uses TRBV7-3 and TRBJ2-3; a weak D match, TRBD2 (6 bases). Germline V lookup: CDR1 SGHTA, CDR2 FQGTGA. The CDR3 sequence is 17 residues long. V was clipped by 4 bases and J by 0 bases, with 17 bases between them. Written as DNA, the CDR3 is TGTGCCAGCAGCTCCTCCGGGCTAGCGACGAGCACAGATACGCAGTATTTT. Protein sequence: CASSSSGLATSTDTQYF.

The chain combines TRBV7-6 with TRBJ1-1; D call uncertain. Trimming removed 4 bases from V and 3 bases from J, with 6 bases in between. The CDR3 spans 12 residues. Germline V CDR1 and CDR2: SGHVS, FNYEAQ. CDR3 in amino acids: CASSSVDTEAFF. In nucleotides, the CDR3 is TGTGCCAGCAGCTCCGTAGACACTGAAGCTTTCTTT.

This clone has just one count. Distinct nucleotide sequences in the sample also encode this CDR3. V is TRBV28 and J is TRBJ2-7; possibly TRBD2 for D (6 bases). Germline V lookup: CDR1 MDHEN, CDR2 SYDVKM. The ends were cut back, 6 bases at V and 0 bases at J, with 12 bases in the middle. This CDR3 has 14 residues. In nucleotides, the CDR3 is TGTGCCAGCAGCCTAACCGGGGGCTCCTACGAGCAGTACTTC. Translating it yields CASSLTGGSYEQYF.

The CDR3 sequence: CASSLGLAGFGQFF. The CDR3 region has the DNA TGCGCCAGCAGCCTGGGACTAGCGGGATTCGGGCAGTTCTTC. This chain joins TRBV5-1 and TRBJ2-1, with 13 bases matching TRBD2. With 4 bases clipped from V and 12 bases from J, the junction kept 7 bases outside the gene matches. This CDR3 has 14 residues. Germline values: CDR1 SGHRS, CDR2 YFSETQ. Full variable domain (missing parts from reference TRBV5-1 and TRBJ2-1): KAGVTQTPRYLIKTRGQQVTLSCSPISGHRSVSWYQQTPGQGLQFLFEYFSETQRNKGNFPGRFSGRQFSNSRSEMNVSTLELGDSALYLCASSLGLAGFGQFFGPGTRLTVL.

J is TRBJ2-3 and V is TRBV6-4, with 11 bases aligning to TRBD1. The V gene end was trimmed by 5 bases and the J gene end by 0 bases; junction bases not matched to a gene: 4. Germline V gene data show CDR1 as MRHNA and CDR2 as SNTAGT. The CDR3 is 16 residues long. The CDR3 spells CASSPGTGGSTDTQYF. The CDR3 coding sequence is TGTGCCAGCAGTCCCGGGACAGGGGGTAGCACAGATACGCAGTATTTT.

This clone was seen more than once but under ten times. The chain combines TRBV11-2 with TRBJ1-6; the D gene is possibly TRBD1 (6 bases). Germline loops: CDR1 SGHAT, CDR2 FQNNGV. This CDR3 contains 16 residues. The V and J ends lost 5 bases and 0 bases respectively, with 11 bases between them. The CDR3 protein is CASSKQTGSYNSPLHF. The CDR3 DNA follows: TGTGCCAGCAGCAAACAGACAGGCTCCTATAATTCACCCCTCCACTTT.

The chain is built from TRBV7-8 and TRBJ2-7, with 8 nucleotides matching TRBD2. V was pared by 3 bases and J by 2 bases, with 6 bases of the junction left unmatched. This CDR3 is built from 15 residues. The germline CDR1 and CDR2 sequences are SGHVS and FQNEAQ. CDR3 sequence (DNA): TGTGCCAGCAGCTTCGGCGGGGGGAATCCCTACGAGCAGTACGTC. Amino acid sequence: CASSFGGGNPYEQYV.

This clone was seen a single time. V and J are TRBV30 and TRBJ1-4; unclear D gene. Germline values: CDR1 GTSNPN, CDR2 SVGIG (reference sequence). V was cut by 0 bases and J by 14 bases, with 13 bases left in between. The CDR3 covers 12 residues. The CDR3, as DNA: TGTGCCTGGAGTGTAGGTGCCGGGGTCCTGTTTTTT. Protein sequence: CAWSVGAGVLFF.

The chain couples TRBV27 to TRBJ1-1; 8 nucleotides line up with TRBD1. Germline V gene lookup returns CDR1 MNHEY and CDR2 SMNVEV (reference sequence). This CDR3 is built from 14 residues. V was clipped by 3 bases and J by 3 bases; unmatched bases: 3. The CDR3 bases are TGTGCCAGCAGTTTTGAGGGACAGGACACTGAAGCTTTCTTT. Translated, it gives CASSFEGQDTEAFF.

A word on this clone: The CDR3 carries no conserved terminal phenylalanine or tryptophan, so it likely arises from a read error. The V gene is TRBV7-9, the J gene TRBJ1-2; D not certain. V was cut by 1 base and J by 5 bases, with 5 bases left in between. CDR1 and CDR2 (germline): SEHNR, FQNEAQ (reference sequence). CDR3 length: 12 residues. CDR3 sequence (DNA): TGTGCCAGCAGCTTAGGGGAGTATGGCTACACCCTC. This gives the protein CASSLGEYGYTL.